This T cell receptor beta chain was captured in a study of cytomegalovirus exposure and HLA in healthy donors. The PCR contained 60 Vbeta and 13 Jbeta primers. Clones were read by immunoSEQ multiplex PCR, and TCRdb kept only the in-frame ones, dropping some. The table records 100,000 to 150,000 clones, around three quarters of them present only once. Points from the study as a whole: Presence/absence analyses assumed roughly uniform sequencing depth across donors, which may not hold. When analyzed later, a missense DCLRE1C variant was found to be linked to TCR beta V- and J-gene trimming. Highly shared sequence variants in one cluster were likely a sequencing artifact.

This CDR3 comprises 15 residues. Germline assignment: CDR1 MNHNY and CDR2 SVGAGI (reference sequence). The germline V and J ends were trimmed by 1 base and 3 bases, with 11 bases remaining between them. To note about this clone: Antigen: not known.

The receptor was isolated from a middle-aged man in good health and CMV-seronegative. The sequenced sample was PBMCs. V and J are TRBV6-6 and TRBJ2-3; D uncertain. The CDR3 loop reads CASSYFLDGTDTQYF. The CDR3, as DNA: TGTGCCAGCAGTTACTTCCTAGATGGGACAGATACGCAGTATTTT.